What follows are 21 T cell receptor beta chains derived from one specimen sequenced in a study of T cell responses to AZD1222 COVID-19 vaccine. Sequencing used immunoSEQ multiplex PCR; TCRdb keeps in-frame clones, though not all of them. The sample includes about 140,000 clones, 84% seen only once; the top ten take approximately 4%. The sequencing here drew on peripheral blood, taken on day 0 of AZD1222 vaccination. The receptors were sampled from an adult in good health.

This rearrangement joins TRBV6-6 to TRBJ2-2; TRBD2 might be the D (6 bases). Trimming shortened V by 5 bases and J by 7 bases, and 26 bases separated the two germline ends. The CDR3 runs to 18 residues. Germline V gene data show CDR1 as MNHNY and CDR2 as SVGAGI (reference sequence). CDR3 loop: CASSQLPGRTGVGGELFF. In DNA form, the CDR3 reads TGTGCCAGCAGTCAACTCCCCGGCAGGACGGGGGTGGGCGGGGAGCTGTTTTTT.

This chain links TRBV7-2 with TRBJ1-1, with 8 bases matching TRBD1. The V gene's germline CDR1 is SGHTA and CDR2 FQGNSA. Losses at the gene ends were 3 bases for V and 3 bases for J; bases not matched to a gene: 3. This CDR3 is built from 14 residues. The CDR3 region has the DNA TGTGCCAGCAGCTTGCAGGGGGCGGACACTGAAGCTTTCTTT. It translates to CASSLQGADTEAFF.

The chain links TRBV19 to TRBJ2-2; D possibly corresponds to TRBD1 (6 bases). The germline CDR1 and CDR2 sequences are LNHDA and SQIVND (reference sequence). Trimming pared 6 bases from V and 6 bases from J, leaving 11 bases between. The CDR3 runs 13 residues. The CDR3 reads CASRQGPAGELFF. CDR3 nucleotide sequence: TGTGCCAGTAGGCAGGGGCCCGCCGGGGAGCTGTTTTTT.

This clone appeared a single time. The chain is built from TRBV7-9 and TRBJ1-1; D unresolved. The length of the CDR3 is 16 residues. Trimming shortened V by 2 bases and J by 2 bases, and 15 bases separated the two germline ends. From germline, CDR1 is SEHNR and CDR2 FQNEAQ (reference sequence). As DNA, the CDR3 is TGTGCCAGCAGCTTATGGGGTTCAGCGGCCAACACTGAAGCTTTCTTT. This translates into CASSLWGSAANTEAFF.

This chain uses TRBV9 with TRBJ2-5; the D gene could be TRBD1 or TRBD2 (6 bases each). The CDR3 is 15 amino acids. The V and J ends lost 4 bases and 4 bases respectively, with 17 bases between them. The germline CDR1 and CDR2 sequences are SGDLS and YYNGEE. The CDR3 loop reads CASSRNGGRGETQYF. CDR3 coding DNA: TGTGCCAGCAGCCGGAACGGGGGCCGGGGAGAGACCCAGTACTTC.

The V and J genes are TRBV5-6 and TRBJ1-6; the match to TRBD1 covers 8 bases. V trimming: 1 base; J trimming: 8 bases; junction bases outside the gene matches: 8. Germline V gene lookup returns CDR1 SGHDT and CDR2 YYEEEE. The CDR3 spans 16 residues. In nucleotides, the CDR3 is TGTGCCAGCAGCTTGTACGGGGCAGGGGGCGATTCACCCCTCCACTTT. Amino acid sequence: CASSLYGAGGDSPLHF.

The chain joins TRBV7-7 to TRBJ2-1; tentative D call: TRBD1 (6 bases). Germline lookup yields CDR1 SSHAT and CDR2 FNYEAQ (reference sequence). Trimming cost V 5 bases and J 3 bases, with 17 bases left between them. This CDR3 contains 16 residues. This chain's CDR3 is CASSPGTRIFYNEQFF. The DNA for the CDR3 is TGTGCCAGCAGCCCCGGGACAAGAATCTTCTACAATGAGCAGTTCTTC.

V and J are TRBV18 and TRBJ2-1, with D perhaps TRBD2 (6 bases). The CDR3 covers 15 residues. The V gene lost 2 bases and the J gene lost 5 bases, with 13 bases spanning the gap. CDR1 is KGHSH and CDR2 is LQKENI in the germline V gene. For the CDR3, the DNA is TGTGCCAGCTCACCAAGTCAACTAGCAAACAATGAGCAGTTCTTC. Translation gives CASSPSQLANNEQFF.

The CDR3 DNA is TGTGCCAGCAGCTGGCCGCGGACAGGGGATGGCTACACCTTC. Its translation: CASSWPRTGDGYTF. The chain combines TRBV5-6 with TRBJ1-2, with 9 bases fitting TRBD1. Trimming cost V 3 bases and J 6 bases; bases outside gene matches: 6. The CDR3 spans 14 residues. CDR1 SGHDT and CDR2 YYEEEE come from the germline V gene. Full variable domain (remainder filled in from reference TRBV5-6 and TRBJ1-2): DAGVTQSPTHLIKTRGQQVTLRCSPKSGHDTVSWYQQALGQGPQFIFQYYEEEERQRGNFPDRFSGHQFPNYSSELNVNALLLGDSALYLCASSWPRTGDGYTFGSGTRLTVV.

J is TRBJ1-2 and V is TRBV14; TRBD1 is a possible D gene (5 bases). Germline V gene data show CDR1 as SGHDN and CDR2 as FVKESK. The V end was cut by 0 bases, the J end by 3 bases, with 11 bases between. The CDR3 contains 15 residues. The CDR3 nucleotides are TGTGCCAGCAGCCAAGACCTACAGGATTACTATGGCTACACCTTC. Its translation: CASSQDLQDYYGYTF.

This clone was seen a single time. This sequence joins TRBV19 and TRBJ1-2; D gene ambiguous. This CDR3 spans 15 amino acids. V was pared by 3 bases and J by 3 bases, with 14 bases between. From germline, CDR1 is LNHDA and CDR2 SQIVND (reference sequence). The CDR3 reads CASSISVHTHYGYTF. The CDR3 DNA follows: TGTGCCAGTAGTATCAGCGTTCATACCCACTATGGCTACACCTTC.

This clone has only one observation. The chain links TRBV27 to TRBJ2-7, with 8 positions matching TRBD2. V was pared by 4 bases and J by 3 bases, with 5 bases of the junction left unmatched. Germline V gene data show CDR1 as MNHEY and CDR2 as SMNVEV (reference sequence). The CDR3 length is 14 residues. CDR3 sequence (DNA): TGTGCCAGCAGTTACGGGGGGGGAAGCTACGAGCAGTACTTC. Translation: CASSYGGGSYEQYF.

The rearrangement joins TRBV3-1 (or the pseudogene TRBV3-2) to TRBJ1-5; D call uncertain. Germline V gene data show CDR1 as LGHDT and CDR2 as YNNKEL (reference sequence). The CDR3 loop spans 16 amino acids. V lost 1 base and J 5 bases, leaving 15 bases between the germline ends. As DNA, the CDR3 is TGTGCCAGCAGCCAAGGTGGAGGGATAGGCGATCAGCCCCAGCATTTT. It yields the protein CASSQGGGIGDQPQHF.

This chain links TRBV7-9 with TRBJ1-1; tentative D call: TRBD1 (5 bases). CDR3 size: 16 residues. The V end lost 1 base, the J end lost 3 bases, and 15 bases lay between the germline ends. Germline CDR1 reads SEHNR; CDR2 reads FQNEAQ (reference sequence). This chain's CDR3 is CASSLDLTGPDTEAFF. The DNA of the CDR3 is TGTGCCAGCAGCTTAGACCTTACAGGTCCGGACACTGAAGCTTTCTTT.

This clone was seen a handful of times. The chain carries TRBV6-5 and TRBJ1-1; D unresolved. CDR1 and CDR2 (germline): MNHEY, SVGAGI. V was pared by 6 bases and J by 4 bases, with 9 bases between. This CDR3 comprises 12 residues. CDR3 amino acids: CASRRTGTEAFF. Here the CDR3 DNA reads TGTGCCAGCAGAAGGACGGGCACTGAAGCTTTCTTT.

This clone was found once. This chain uses TRBV6-5 with TRBJ1-1; unclear D gene. CDR3 size: 13 residues. In germline, CDR1 is MNHEY, CDR2 SVGAGI. The CDR3 sequence: CVTERRLGTEAFF. For the CDR3, the DNA is TGTGTCACCGAACGAAGGTTGGGCACTGAAGCTTTCTTT.

The V call is TRBV28, the J call TRBJ1-2; TRBD1 matches at 8 bases. The ends lost 10 bases at V and 8 bases at J; junction bases unmatched: 12. The CDR3 loop spans 13 amino acids. Germline V gene lookup returns CDR1 MDHEN and CDR2 SYDVKM. This CDR3 reads CATGRAGGRGYTF. CDR3 bases: TGTGCCACCGGAAGGGCAGGGGGCCGGGGCTACACCTTC.

The chain carries TRBV2 and TRBJ1-5; TRBD1 matches 7 bases. CDR1 SNHLY and CDR2 FYNNEI come from the germline V gene. V shed 4 bases and J 1 base; nucleotides not matched to a gene: 16. The CDR3 covers 19 residues. CDR3 sequence reads: CASSGGTRVQTGSNQPQHF. DNA of the CDR3: TGTGCCAGCAGTGGGGGTACGCGTGTTCAGACAGGGAGCAATCAGCCCCAGCATTTT.

The chain recombines TRBV27 with TRBJ2-7; D possibly uses TRBD1 or TRBD2 (5 bases each). The CDR3 runs 16 residues. Trimming took 6 bases from V and 3 from J, leaving 21 bases between them. Per germline, CDR1 MNHEY and CDR2 SMNVEV (reference sequence). CDR3 sequence (DNA): TGTGCCAGCAGGGGCTTAGGTTCGGGGCGAGTCTACGAGCAGTACTTC. It yields the protein CASRGLGSGRVYEQYF.

V is TRBV3-1 (or the pseudogene TRBV3-2) and J is TRBJ1-1; 9 bases fit TRBD1. Germline CDR1 and CDR2: LGHDT and YNNKEL (reference sequence). The ends lost 4 bases at V and 7 bases at J; junction bases unmatched: 4. The CDR3 loop spans 13 amino acids. The CDR3 DNA sequence: TGTGCCAGCAGCCGCAGACAGGGGGATGAAGCTTTCTTT. Encoded protein: CASSRRQGDEAFF.

The chain joins TRBV4-2 to TRBJ1-2, with 9 bases lining up with TRBD1. Germline-derived CDR1 and CDR2 are LGHNA and YNFKEQ. V was pared by 0 bases and J by 6 bases, with 8 bases of the junction left unmatched. The CDR3 is 16 amino acids. CDR3 bases: TGTGCCAGCAGCCAAGAAACCTCAAGGACAGGGGATGGCTACACCTTC. It yields the protein CASSQETSRTGDGYTF.